The rows below give T cell receptor beta chains drawn from one sample of a study of PD-1 blockade in classical Hodgkin lymphoma. TCRdb's copy holds only in-frame clones and misses some; the assay was immunoSEQ multiplex PCR. The table has more than 30,000 clones, around 90% seen once. The specimen sequenced was CD4+ T cells from blood. All receptors derive from a human donor with classical Hodgkin lymphoma. Both conserved end residues are part of each CDR3. D genes are given only for firm matches. The size field is filled for only some rows; it gives once, few, many or a size class.

TRBV5-1	TRBJ2-2	NA	once	CASSLEVTGTAGELFF	TGCGCCAGCAGCTTGGAGGTGACAGGAACGGCCGGGGAGCTGTTTTTT
TRBV30	TRBJ1-5	NA	NA	CAWSVRGRNQPQHF	TGTGCCTGGAGCGTACGTGGCCGGAATCAGCCCCAGCATTTT
TRBV6-1	TRBJ2-1	NA	NA	CASSEALGPSGFF	TGTGCCAGCAGTGAAGCGCTGGGTCCCTCTGGGTTCTTC
TRBV28	TRBJ1-5	NA	NA	CASSLIGQPQHF	TGTGCCAGCAGTTTAATCGGGCAGCCCCAGCATTTT
TRBV19	TRBJ1-1	NA	NA	CASSLQDSRRDTEAFF	TGTGCCAGTAGTTTACAGGATTCCCGGCGAGACACTGAAGCTTTCTTT
TRBV18	TRBJ2-7	TRBD1	NA	CASSREGQYYEQYF	TGTGCCAGCTCTCGAGAGGGACAGTACTACGAGCAGTACTTC
TRBV28	TRBJ2-7	TRBD1	NA	CASSLSGQGNGEQYF	TGTGCCAGCAGTCTGTCGGGACAGGGGAACGGGGAGCAGTACTTC
TRBV5-1	TRBJ2-1	NA	NA	CASSAVQVGEYNEQFF	TGCGCCAGCAGCGCCGTACAGGTGGGGGAATACAATGAGCAGTTCTTC
TRBV2	TRBJ1-2	NA	medium-sized	CASSEAGGGYGYTF	TGTGCCAGCAGTGAAGCCGGGGGCGGCTATGGCTACACCTTC
TRBV11-2	TRBJ1-4	NA	once	CASSLSGVPNEKLFF	TGTGCCAGCAGCTTATCGGGGGTTCCTAATGAAAAACTGTTTTTT
TRBV7-2	TRBJ2-4	TRBD1	once	CASSSGQGVLKSGIQYF	TGTGCCAGCAGCTCGGGACAGGGGGTTCTTAAATCGGGCATTCAGTACTTC
TRBV28	TRBJ1-5	TRBD1	NA	CASSHAGTGEGQPQHF	TGTGCCAGCAGTCACGCCGGGACAGGGGAAGGTCAGCCCCAGCATTTT
TRBV2	TRBJ2-1	TRBD1	NA	CASSEQGGEGNEQFF	TGTGCCAGCAGTGAACAAGGGGGCGAGGGGAATGAGCAGTTCTTC
TRBV7-8	TRBJ1-6	NA	once	CASSLGRDSPLHF	TGTGCCAGCAGCTTAGGGCGGGATTCACCCCTCCACTTT
TRBV5-5	TRBJ1-1	NA	once	CASNPEGDTEAFF	TGTGCCAGCAACCCCGAGGGGGACACTGAAGCTTTCTTT
TRBV29-1	TRBJ1-4	TRBD1	few	CSACPRGGEKLFF	TGCAGCGCCTGCCCCAGGGGGGGTGAAAAACTGTTTTTT
TRBV6-6	TRBJ1-2	TRBD1	NA	CASSYRTGPTYGYTF	TGTGCCAGCAGTTACCGGACAGGGCCGACCTATGGCTACACCTTC
TRBV10-3	TRBJ2-2	TRBD1	NA	CAIRPGQGNTGELFF	TGTGCCATCAGACCGGGACAGGGTAACACCGGGGAGCTGTTTTTT
TRBV5-4	TRBJ2-1	TRBD2	NA	CASSLAAGGTYNEQFF	TGTGCCAGCAGCTTGGCAGCGGGAGGAACCTACAATGAGCAGTTCTTC
TRBV5-1	TRBJ2-1	TRBD2	NA	CASSLVGLARDEQFF	TGCGCCAGCAGCTTGGTAGGACTAGCAAGGGATGAGCAGTTCTTC
TRBV5-8	TRBJ1-2	TRBD1	NA	CASRATGAPESNYGYTF	TGTGCCAGCCGGGCGACAGGGGCCCCTGAGTCTAACTATGGCTACACCTTC
TRBV6-1	TRBJ1-5	NA	NA	CASRDGFSQPQHF	TGTGCCAGCAGGGACGGTTTTAGTCAGCCCCAGCATTTT
TRBV7-9	TRBJ1-3	NA	NA	CASSYGSSGNTIYF	TGTGCCAGCAGCTACGGCTCCTCTGGAAACACCATATATTTT
TRBV2	TRBJ1-2	TRBD1	NA	CASSFDRGQGDGYTF	TGTGCCAGCAGTTTCGACAGGGGGCAAGGGGATGGCTACACCTTC
TRBV7-9	TRBJ2-5	NA	NA	CASSPALVGVETQYF	TGTGCCAGCAGCCCAGCCCTAGTGGGAGTCGAGACCCAGTACTTC
TRBV28	TRBJ1-3	NA	NA	CASSLGNTIYF	TGTGCCAGCAGTTTAGGAAACACCATATATTTT
TRBV5-4	TRBJ2-1	TRBD2	NA	CASNSGRAPYNEQFF	TGTGCCTCGAATAGCGGGAGGGCCCCCTACAATGAGCAGTTCTTC
TRBV5-1	TRBJ2-1	TRBD2	NA	CASSLGVVAGEEQFF	TGCGCCAGCAGCTTGGGAGTAGTAGCGGGAGAGGAGCAGTTCTTC
TRBV29-1	TRBJ1-1	NA	few	CSVEGLLTKLAFF	TGCAGCGTTGAGGGACTCTTGACGAAGCTCGCTTTCTTT
TRBV18	TRBJ2-3	NA	NA	CASSPSGLTDTHYF	TGTGCCAGCTCACCCAGCGGGCTCACAGATACGCATTATTTT
TRBV5-1	TRBJ2-5	TRBD2	NA	CASSLGASGRRAQETQYF	TGCGCCAGCAGCTTGGGGGCTAGCGGGAGGAGGGCGCAAGAGACCCAGTACTTC
TRBV14	TRBJ2-1	TRBD2	NA	CASSQAVAGITGSYNEQFF	TGTGCCAGCAGCCAAGCGGTAGCGGGAATAACCGGCTCCTACAATGAGCAGTTCTTC
TRBV5-6	TRBJ1-2	NA	NA	CASSLLRGRDDYGYTF	TGTGCCAGCAGCTTACTCCGGGGTCGGGATGACTATGGCTACACCTTC
TRBV2	TRBJ1-1	TRBD1	NA	CASRLPGQGTEAFF	TGTGCCAGCAGGCTTCCGGGACAGGGGACTGAAGCTTTCTTT
TRBV5-4	TRBJ1-1	NA	NA	CASSNRGVGNTEAFF	TGTGCCAGCAGCAACAGAGGGGTTGGGAACACTGAAGCTTTCTTT
TRBV19	TRBJ2-7	NA	NA	CASSIGSGSYEQYF	TGTGCCAGTAGTATTGGGTCCGGGAGCTACGAGCAGTACTTC
TRBV5-1	TRBJ2-3	TRBD2	NA	CASSLAAGVDTQYF	TGCGCCAGCAGCTTGGCGGCGGGAGTTGATACGCAGTATTTT
TRBV6-1	TRBJ2-5	NA	NA	CASSGANEETQYF	TGTGCCAGCAGTGGGGCTAACGAAGAGACCCAGTACTTC
TRBV7-8	TRBJ1-1	NA	few	CASSFVQDTEAFF	TGTGCCAGCAGCTTTGTGCAGGACACTGAAGCTTTCTTT
TRBV7-9	TRBJ1-2	NA	few	CASSWRTDNYGYTF	TGTGCCAGCAGCTGGCGGACAGACAACTATGGCTACACCTTC
TRBV7-8	TRBJ1-5	TRBD1	NA	CASSATGGRLNQPQHF	TGTGCCAGCAGTGCAACAGGGGGACGACTTAATCAGCCCCAGCATTTT
TRBV28	TRBJ2-1	TRBD2	NA	CASSLTSGRFNNEQFF	TGTGCCAGCAGTCTGACTAGCGGGAGGTTTAACAATGAGCAGTTCTTC